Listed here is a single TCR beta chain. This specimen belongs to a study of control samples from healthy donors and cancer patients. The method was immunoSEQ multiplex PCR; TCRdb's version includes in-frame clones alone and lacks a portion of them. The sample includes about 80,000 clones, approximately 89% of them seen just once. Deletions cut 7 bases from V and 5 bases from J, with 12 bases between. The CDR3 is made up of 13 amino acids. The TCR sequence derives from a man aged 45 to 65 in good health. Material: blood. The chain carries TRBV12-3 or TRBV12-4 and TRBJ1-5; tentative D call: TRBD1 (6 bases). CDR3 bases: TGTGCCAGCACCTTAGGGGGATATCAGCCCCAGCATTTT. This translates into CASTLGGYQPQHF.